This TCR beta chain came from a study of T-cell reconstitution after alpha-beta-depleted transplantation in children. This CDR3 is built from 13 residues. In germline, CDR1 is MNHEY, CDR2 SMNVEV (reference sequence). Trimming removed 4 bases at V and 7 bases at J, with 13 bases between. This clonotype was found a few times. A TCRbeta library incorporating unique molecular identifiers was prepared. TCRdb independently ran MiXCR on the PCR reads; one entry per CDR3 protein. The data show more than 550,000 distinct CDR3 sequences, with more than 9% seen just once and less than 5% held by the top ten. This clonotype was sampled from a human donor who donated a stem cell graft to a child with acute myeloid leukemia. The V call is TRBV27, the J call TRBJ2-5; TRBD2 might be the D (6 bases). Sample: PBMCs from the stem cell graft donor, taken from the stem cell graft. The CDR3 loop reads CASSSVPGGTQYF. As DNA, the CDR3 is TGTGCCAGCAGTTCAGTCCCCGGGGGGACCCAGTACTTC.